This TCR beta chain is drawn from a study of blood T cell repertoires in COVID-19. Study summary: COVID-19 samples from acute and convalescent phases originated in the United States, Italy and Spain. Sources were T cells, B-cell-depleted T cells, or PBMCs; the material itself was cDNA or gDNA.

As originally analysed: How many nucleated cells were present was estimated from reference gene primer amplification. Profiled with immunoSEQ multiplex PCR; TCRdb holds only in-frame clones, not every one. The V and J calls and clone size come from that table; D and trimming were worked out from the DNA. This table holds about 220,000 clones, around 82% found once. The V segment lost 1 base and the J segment 3 bases; nucleotides outside the gene matches: 2. Germline CDR1 is LGHDT and CDR2 is YNNKEL (reference sequence). The length of the CDR3 is 14 residues. Specimen: peripheral blood. The chain is built from TRBV3-1 (or the pseudogene TRBV3-2) and TRBJ1-1, with 7 bases aligning to TRBD1. The receptor's source is a woman of 80 years or more with acute or convalescent COVID-19. This CDR3 reads CASSQAQGHTEAFF. CDR3 in DNA: TGTGCCAGCAGCCAAGCACAGGGGCACACTGAAGCTTTCTTT.